This T cell receptor (beta chain) is from a study of PD-L1 blockade in urothelial cancer. Overall study: Enrolled patients had been treated previously with 0 to 3 chemotherapy regimens.

Generated by immunoSEQ multiplex PCR, the TCRdb table keeps only in-frame clones and is missing some. The sample carries 60,000 to 75,000 clones, approximately 83% recorded once. Documented time point: pretreatment peripheral blood. Patients in the study were battling locally advanced or metastatic urothelial carcinoma. With 5 bases clipped from V and 3 bases from J, the junction kept 6 bases outside the gene matches. This CDR3 has 15 residues. The V gene's germline CDR1 is SGHAT and CDR2 FQNNGV. This sequence originates from a man aged 55 to 70 with urothelial cancer. This chain joins TRBV11-2 and TRBJ2-5; 10 nucleotides align to TRBD2. This specimen consisted of PBMCs, obtained around atezolizumab (anti-PD-L1) treatment. CDR3 coding DNA: TGTGCCAGCAGCGTTAGCGGGGGGACCAAAGAGACCCAGTACTTC. It encodes CASSVSGGTKETQYF.